These 8 T cell receptor beta chains were all obtained from the same sample, sequenced in a study of molecular identifiers for immune sequencing clone quantification. A single record per CDR3 protein comes from TCRdb applying MiXCR to the PCR reads. The sample includes about 100,000 distinct CDR3 sequences, roughly 38% of them seen just once. Sequencing used naive CD8+ T cells from blood, with Jurkat cell RNA spiked in. Described subset: FACS-sorted CD8+CD4-CCR7+CD45RA+ naive T cells. These TCRs come from a human donor in good health. Some libraries in this study had Jurkat cell RNA spiked in.

The chain couples TRBV6-1 to TRBJ1-5; D gene ambiguous. The germline V gene has CDR1 MNHNS and CDR2 SASEGT. Trimming shortened V by 2 bases and J by 3 bases, and 11 bases separated the two germline ends. The CDR3 is 15 amino acids. The CDR3 DNA reads as TGTGCCAGCAGTGAAAATTGGGCAGTCAATCAGCCCCAGCATTTT. It is translated as CASSENWAVNQPQHF.

This clonotype was seen repeatedly, ten times or more. The V gene is TRBV2, the J gene TRBJ2-3, with unresolved D. The CDR3 spans 15 residues. The V and J ends lost 5 bases and 1 base respectively, with 13 bases between them. Germline loops: CDR1 SNHLY, CDR2 FYNNEI. The CDR3 sequence: CASSTTLYGTDTQYF. The CDR3, as DNA: TGTGCCAGCAGTACGACCCTCTACGGCACAGATACGCAGTATTTT.

This clonotype was detected ten times or more. This chain uses TRBV5-1 with TRBJ2-2, with D perhaps matching TRBD2 (6 bases). Trimming took off 2 bases at V and 6 bases at J, with 8 bases between the two ends. Germline CDR1 and CDR2: SGHRS and YFSETQ. The CDR3 totals 13 residues. This CDR3 reads CASSFSGAGELFF. The CDR3 coding sequence is TGCGCCAGCAGCTTTAGCGGAGCCGGGGAGCTGTTTTTT.

This clonotype appeared many times. This chain uses TRBV6-6 with TRBJ2-1, with a possible D match to TRBD2 (5 bases). Looked up from germline, CDR1 is MNHNY and CDR2 is SVGAGI (reference sequence). This CDR3 comprises 11 residues. The ends were cut back, 4 bases at V and 10 bases at J, with 8 bases in the middle. Written as DNA, the CDR3 is TGTGCCAGCAGTTCATCGGGGGAGCAGTTCTTC. It yields the protein CASSSSGEQFF.

This clonotype was seen a handful of times. The genes are TRBV7-9 and TRBJ2-1; TRBD1 is a possible D gene (6 bases). From germline, CDR1 is SEHNR and CDR2 FQNEAQ (reference sequence). Trimming took 5 bases from V and 2 from J, leaving 19 bases between them. The CDR3 loop spans 17 amino acids. As DNA, the CDR3 is TGTGCCAGCAGCCCACCCGTAGGGGGTTTCCCCTACAATGAGCAGTTCTTC. It specifies CASSPPVGGFPYNEQFF. The variable domain in full, completed from reference TRBV7-9 and TRBJ2-1, reads DTGVSQNPRHKITKRGQNVTFRCDPISEHNRLYWYRQTLGQGPEFLTYFQNEAQLEKSRLLSDRFSAERPKGSFSTLEIQRTEQGDSAMYLCASSPPVGGFPYNEQFFGPGTRLTVL.

This clonotype occurred once. A single base separates this from a much larger clone, so it may be a read error. The chain couples TRBV23-1 to TRBJ2-3; D gene uncertain. TRBV23-1 counts as an open reading frame of uncertain function. This CDR3 has 10 amino acids. V gave up 7 bases and J gave up 14 bases, with 13 bases separating them. CDR3 bases: TGCGCCAGCACCCCCGCGTGGGGGTATTTT. This translates into CASTPAWGYF.

This clonotype occurred many times. This sequence joins TRBV10-3 and TRBJ1-1; TRBD1 might be the D (6 bases). CDR1 ENHRY and CDR2 SYGVKD come from the germline V gene. V lost 6 bases to trimming and J lost 5 bases, with 16 bases between them. This CDR3 spans 14 amino acids. Here the CDR3 reads CAIRLLGGGTEAFF. Here the CDR3 DNA reads TGTGCCATCAGACTACTAGGGGGTGGTACTGAAGCTTTCTTT.

This clonotype was seen repeatedly, ten times or more. The rearrangement joins TRBV6-2 or TRBV6-3 to TRBJ2-3; 9 nucleotides line up with TRBD2. Germline loops: CDR1 MNHEY, CDR2 SVGEGT. The ends lost 2 bases at V and 4 bases at J; junction bases unmatched: 10. The length of the CDR3 is 17 residues. CDR3 DNA sequence: TGTGCCAGCAGTTACGGCACCGGGACTAGCTACGCAGATACGCAGTATTTT. Its translation: CASSYGTGTSYADTQYF.